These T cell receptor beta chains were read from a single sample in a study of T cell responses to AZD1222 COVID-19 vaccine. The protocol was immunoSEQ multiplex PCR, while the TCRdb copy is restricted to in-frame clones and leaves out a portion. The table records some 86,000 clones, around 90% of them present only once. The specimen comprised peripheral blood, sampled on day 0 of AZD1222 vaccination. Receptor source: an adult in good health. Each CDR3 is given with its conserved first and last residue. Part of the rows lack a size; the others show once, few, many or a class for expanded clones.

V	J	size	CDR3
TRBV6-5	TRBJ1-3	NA	CASSYSAGRSGNTIYF
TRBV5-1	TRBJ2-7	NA	CASSLGGTAAGEQYF
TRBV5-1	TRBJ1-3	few	CASRQDGNTIYF
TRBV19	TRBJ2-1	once	CASTPTSGFYNEQFF
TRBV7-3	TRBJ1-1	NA	CASSSDRNTEAFF
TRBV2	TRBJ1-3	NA	CASSVAHGSGNTIYF
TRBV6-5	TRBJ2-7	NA	CASRRVEQYF
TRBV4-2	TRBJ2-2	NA	CASSPEQGGELFF
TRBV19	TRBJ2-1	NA	CASSISGDNEQFF
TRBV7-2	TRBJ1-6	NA	CASSFRQGSNSPLHF
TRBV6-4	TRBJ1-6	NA	CASSVVRELEDNSPLHF
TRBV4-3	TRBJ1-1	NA	CASSQEIYGTRPYPAFF
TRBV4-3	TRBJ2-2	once	CASSQVAENTGELFF
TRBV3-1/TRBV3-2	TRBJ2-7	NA	CASSHSGTGGLEQYF
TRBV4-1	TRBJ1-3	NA	CASSRTGFVAGNTIYF
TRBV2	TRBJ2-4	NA	CASRTLAKNIQYF
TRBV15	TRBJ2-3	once	CATTRGRAASGSDTQYF
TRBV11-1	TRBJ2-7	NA	CASSRQDYEQYF
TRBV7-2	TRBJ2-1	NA	CASSQPTRPGEQFF
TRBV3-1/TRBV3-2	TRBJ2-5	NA	CASSQDVAGVSQYF
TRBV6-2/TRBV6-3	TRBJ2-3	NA	CASSYGRTGADTQYF
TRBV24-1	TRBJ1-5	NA	CATSDSSNQPQHF
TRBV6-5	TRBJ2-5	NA	CASSYSSGRQTQYF
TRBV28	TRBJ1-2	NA	CASSLGDRGRRGYTF
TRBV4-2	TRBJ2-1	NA	CASSQDRLAGRNEQFF
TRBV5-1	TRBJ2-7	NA	CASSLAGEEQYF
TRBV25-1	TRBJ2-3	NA	CASSERAGSTDTQYF
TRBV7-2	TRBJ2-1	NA	CASSWGHGGYNEQFF
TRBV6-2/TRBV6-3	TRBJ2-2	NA	CASRPPGLAGYTGELFF
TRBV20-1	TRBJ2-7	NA	CSASNGQEQYF
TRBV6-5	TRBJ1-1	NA	CASSYSGTGEAFF
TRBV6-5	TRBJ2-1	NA	CASSYGPTYRKFF
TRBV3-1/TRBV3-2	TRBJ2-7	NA	CASSQATSGSHEQYF
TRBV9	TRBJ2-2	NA	CASSGTGTPTGELFF
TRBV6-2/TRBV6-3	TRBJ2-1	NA	CASSCTSYNCEQFF
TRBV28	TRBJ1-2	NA	CASSGGTTYNYGYTF
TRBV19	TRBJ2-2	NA	CASSIAGTTGELFF
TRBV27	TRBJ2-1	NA	CASSLPLGAGLNEQFF
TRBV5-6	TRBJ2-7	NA	CASSLDHEQYF
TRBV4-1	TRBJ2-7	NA	CASSHLHAALTYEQYF
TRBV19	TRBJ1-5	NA	CASSGGDSSSNQPQHF
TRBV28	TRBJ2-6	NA	CASSLGLGAGANVLTF
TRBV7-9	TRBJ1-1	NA	CASSLGQGASEAFF
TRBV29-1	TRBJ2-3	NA	CSVEEWTAGSASDTQYF
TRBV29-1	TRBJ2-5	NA	CSVGITGRMETQYF
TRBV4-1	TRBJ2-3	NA	CASSQGLLGADTQYF
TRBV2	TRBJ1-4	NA	CASSGQGAINEKLFF
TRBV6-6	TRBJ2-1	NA	CASAMTPSGQFF
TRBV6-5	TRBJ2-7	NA	CASSYSVGGLYEQYF
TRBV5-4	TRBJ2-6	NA	CASSLTGAGANVLTF
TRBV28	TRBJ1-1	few	CASRITGITEAFF
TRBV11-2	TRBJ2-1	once	CASSSDALQYNEQFF
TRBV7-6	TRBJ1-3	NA	CASSLSGRSSGNTIYF